This TCR beta chain was observed in a study of blood T cell repertoires in COVID-19. Study in general: COVID-19 samples from acute and convalescent phases originated in the United States, Italy and Spain.

CDR3 length: 13 residues. Germline V gives CDR1 SGHAT, CDR2 FQNNGV. Trimming left V 7 bases short and J 3 bases short, with 10 bases between. The protocol was immunoSEQ multiplex PCR, while the TCRdb copy is restricted to in-frame clones and leaves out a portion. Of over 110,000 clones listed, over 75% are singletons. This clone was found a few times. The chain recombines TRBV11-2 with TRBJ1-3, with D uncertain. The sequence derives from a man between 70 and 80 years old with acute or convalescent COVID-19. Specimen: peripheral blood. Here the CDR3 reads CASTEGYGNTIYF. CDR3 DNA sequence: TGTGCCAGCACGGAGGGTTATGGAAACACCATATATTTT.